This is a list of T cell receptor beta chains from one sample in a study of regulatory T cells in long-lasting Graves disease. TCRdb used MiXCR to reprocess the multiplex PCR reads, holding one entry per CDR3 protein. The repertoire includes about 540,000 distinct CDR3 sequences, roughly 13% of them detected once, and roughly a tenth sits in the top ten. These same records also appear under a second study, on T cells in Graves' hyperthyroidism and ophthalmopathy.

The source material was peripheral blood mononuclear cells (PBMCs), sampled at new diagnosis, from a patient treated with antithyroid drugs. Receptor source: a man under 40 with Graves disease. CDR3s include the opening cysteine and the closing phenylalanine or tryptophan. D genes are given only for firm matches. Clone size is not always given. Where it is, it says once, few, many or a class for expanded clones.

abundance: .; v_gene: TRBV27; d_gene: .; j_gene: TRBJ1-3; CDR3nt: TGTGCCAGTTCCCCTGGCGCCTCTGGAAACACCATATATTTT; CDR3aa: CASSPGASGNTIYF
abundance: many; v_gene: TRBV20-1; d_gene: .; j_gene: TRBJ1-5; CDR3nt: TGCAGTGCTCTCCTGGGCAGTACCAATCAGCCCCAGCATTTT; CDR3aa: CSALLGSTNQPQHF
abundance: many; v_gene: TRBV3-1; d_gene: .; j_gene: TRBJ1-1; CDR3nt: TGTGCCAGCAGCCAAGTATTTCGGGGGAGCACTGAAGCTTTCTTT; CDR3aa: CASSQVFRGSTEAFF
abundance: many; v_gene: TRBV27; d_gene: .; j_gene: TRBJ1-5; CDR3nt: TGTGCCAGCAGTTTAAGAGGGGAGGGGCTTTGGGCCCAGCATTTT; CDR3aa: CASSLRGEGLWAQHF
abundance: many; v_gene: TRBV27; d_gene: .; j_gene: TRBJ1-5; CDR3nt: TGTGCCAGCAGTTTGGTGGGATCTGTGAGGGGCGGAGGAAAGCCCCAGCATTTT; CDR3aa: CASSLVGSVRGGGKPQHF
abundance: many; v_gene: TRBV5-1; d_gene: TRBD1; j_gene: TRBJ1-5; CDR3nt: TGCGCCAGCAGCTCGGGACAGGGACGGCCCCAGCATTTT; CDR3aa: CASSSGQGRPQHF
abundance: few; v_gene: TRBV19; d_gene: .; j_gene: TRBJ2-1; CDR3nt: TGTGCCAGTAATCGGGACGCCCTGGGTGAGCAGTTCTTC; CDR3aa: CASNRDALGEQFF
abundance: few; v_gene: TRBV5-1; d_gene: TRBD2; j_gene: TRBJ2-7; CDR3nt: TGCGCCAGCAGCTTGGAGGAGCGGGGTAGCTCCTACGAGCAGTACTTC; CDR3aa: CASSLEERGSSYEQYF
abundance: few; v_gene: TRBV20-1; d_gene: .; j_gene: TRBJ2-1; CDR3nt: TGCAGTGCTATAGACCAGAATGAGCAGTTCTTC; CDR3aa: CSAIDQNEQFF
abundance: .; v_gene: TRBV3-1; d_gene: TRBD2; j_gene: TRBJ2-1; CDR3nt: TGTGCCAGCAGCCAGACGGCTAGCGGGAGGATCAGCTCCTACAATGAGCAGTTCTTC; CDR3aa: CASSQTASGRISSYNEQFF
abundance: many; v_gene: TRBV11-2; d_gene: .; j_gene: TRBJ2-3; CDR3nt: TGTGCCAGCAGCTTCACGGGCACGAGCACAGATACGCAGTATTTT; CDR3aa: CASSFTGTSTDTQYF
abundance: many; v_gene: TRBV27; d_gene: TRBD2; j_gene: TRBJ2-2; CDR3nt: TGTGCCAGCATTCCTAGCGGGCCGAACACCGGGGAGCTGTTTTTT; CDR3aa: CASIPSGPNTGELFF
abundance: many; v_gene: TRBV29-1; d_gene: TRBD1; j_gene: TRBJ1-2; CDR3nt: TGCAGCGTTGAAGGACAGGGGGCAGGTGGCTACACCTTC; CDR3aa: CSVEGQGAGGYTF
abundance: many; v_gene: TRBV5-1; d_gene: .; j_gene: TRBJ2-2; CDR3nt: TGCGCCAGCAGTTATGGCAGGGACATCCCGGGCACCGGGGAGCTGTTTTTT; CDR3aa: CASSYGRDIPGTGELFF
abundance: many; v_gene: TRBV2; d_gene: .; j_gene: TRBJ2-7; CDR3nt: TGTGCCAGCAGGGGAGACGCTTACGAGCAGTACTTC; CDR3aa: CASRGDAYEQYF
abundance: .; v_gene: TRBV6-1; d_gene: .; j_gene: TRBJ1-5; CDR3nt: TGTGCCAGCGGGCCGGCGGGGAGCAATCAGCCCCAGCATTTT; CDR3aa: CASGPAGSNQPQHF
abundance: many; v_gene: TRBV27; d_gene: .; j_gene: TRBJ2-6; CDR3nt: TGTGCCAGCAGTTTACCCCGCAGGGGCTCTGGGGCCAACGTCCTGACTTTC; CDR3aa: CASSLPRRGSGANVLTF
abundance: many; v_gene: TRBV2; d_gene: TRBD1; j_gene: TRBJ2-7; CDR3nt: TGTGCCAGCATCCGAGACAGGGCGTACGAGCAGTACTTC; CDR3aa: CASIRDRAYEQYF
abundance: few; v_gene: TRBV18; d_gene: TRBD1; j_gene: TRBJ1-1; CDR3nt: TGTGCCAGCTCACCCGACAGGGTTTTTGCTGAAGCTTTCTTT; CDR3aa: CASSPDRVFAEAFF
abundance: many; v_gene: TRBV28; d_gene: .; j_gene: TRBJ2-3; CDR3nt: TGTGCCAGCAGCAGGGATTTCACAGATACGCAGTATTTT; CDR3aa: CASSRDFTDTQYF
abundance: .; v_gene: TRBV10-2; d_gene: .; j_gene: TRBJ1-5; CDR3nt: TGCGCCAGCAGGGGAGACAGGAGTCAGCCCCAGCATTTT; CDR3aa: CASRGDRSQPQHF
abundance: .; v_gene: TRBV6-1; d_gene: TRBD2; j_gene: TRBJ2-7; CDR3nt: TGTGCCAGCAGTGAAGGGGGACTAGCGGGAGGGCCCGGGCAGTACTTC; CDR3aa: CASSEGGLAGGPGQYF
abundance: .; v_gene: TRBV6-2/TRBV6-3; d_gene: TRBD2; j_gene: TRBJ2-1; CDR3nt: TGTGCCAGCAGTTACTCGATACGGGAGGGCCATCGGAATGAGCAGTTCTTC; CDR3aa: CASSYSIREGHRNEQFF
abundance: many; v_gene: TRBV2; d_gene: .; j_gene: TRBJ2-5; CDR3nt: TGTGCCAGCCTACAGGGCCGGGGGACCCAGTACTTC; CDR3aa: CASLQGRGTQYF
abundance: .; v_gene: TRBV11-2; d_gene: .; j_gene: TRBJ2-5; CDR3nt: TGTGCCAGCAGCTTAGATTGGGTAGCGCAAGAGACCCAGTACTTC; CDR3aa: CASSLDWVAQETQYF
abundance: few; v_gene: TRBV20-1; d_gene: TRBD2; j_gene: TRBJ2-5; CDR3nt: TGCAGTGCTAGAGATGTACTAGCGGGAGAGCGGGAGACCCAGTACTTC; CDR3aa: CSARDVLAGERETQYF
abundance: .; v_gene: TRBV24-1; d_gene: TRBD2; j_gene: TRBJ2-3; CDR3nt: TGTGCCACCAGTGATTTGAGCGGGAGGACCCATACGCAGTATTTT; CDR3aa: CATSDLSGRTHTQYF
abundance: many; v_gene: TRBV11-2; d_gene: .; j_gene: TRBJ2-1; CDR3nt: TGTGCCAGCAGCTTAGCGCTGGCAGCTGAGCAGTTCTTC; CDR3aa: CASSLALAAEQFF
abundance: once; v_gene: TRBV20-1; d_gene: .; j_gene: TRBJ2-5; CDR3nt: TGCGGTGCTAGACGTCAGGGCAACCAAGAGACCCAGTACTTC; CDR3aa: CGARRQGNQETQYF
abundance: many; v_gene: TRBV11-2; d_gene: .; j_gene: TRBJ2-4; CDR3nt: TGTGCCAGCAGCATTACACCAGGGATCGCCAAAAACATTCAGTACTTC; CDR3aa: CASSITPGIAKNIQYF
abundance: many; v_gene: TRBV29-1; d_gene: .; j_gene: TRBJ2-7; CDR3nt: TGCAGCGTTGGGATTTTTTTAGCAGGGTACGAGCAGTACTTC; CDR3aa: CSVGIFLAGYEQYF
abundance: many; v_gene: TRBV29-1; d_gene: TRBD1; j_gene: TRBJ1-1; CDR3nt: TGCAGCGCAACGGGACAGGAGAACACTGAAGCTTTCTTT; CDR3aa: CSATGQENTEAFF
abundance: many; v_gene: TRBV7-8; d_gene: TRBD2; j_gene: TRBJ2-7; CDR3nt: TGTGCCAGCAGCCTGACTAGCGGGAGTGCTTACGAGCAGTACTTC; CDR3aa: CASSLTSGSAYEQYF
abundance: few; v_gene: TRBV5-8; d_gene: TRBD1; j_gene: TRBJ1-4; CDR3nt: TGTGCCAGCAGACAATTTCCGGGACAGGGTTTTGGTGGACTGTTTTTT; CDR3aa: CASRQFPGQGFGGLFF
abundance: many; v_gene: TRBV6-1; d_gene: .; j_gene: TRBJ1-2; CDR3nt: TGTGCCAGCAGTGAAGACGCAGCCAACTATGGCTACACCTTC; CDR3aa: CASSEDAANYGYTF
abundance: many; v_gene: TRBV7-2; d_gene: TRBD2; j_gene: TRBJ2-7; CDR3nt: TGTGCCAGCAGCTTATTCGGGACTAGCGGGTCCGAGCAGTACTTC; CDR3aa: CASSLFGTSGSEQYF
abundance: .; v_gene: TRBV15; d_gene: TRBD2; j_gene: TRBJ2-4; CDR3nt: TGTGCCACCAGCAGAGAAAGAGCGGGAGATCCCAATGAGCAGTACTTC; CDR3aa: CATSRERAGDPNEQYF
abundance: few; v_gene: TRBV27; d_gene: .; j_gene: TRBJ1-6; CDR3nt: TGTGCCAGCCGGGAGGGAGGGGGGTATAATTCACCCCTCCACTTT; CDR3aa: CASREGGGYNSPLHF
abundance: many; v_gene: TRBV30; d_gene: TRBD2; j_gene: TRBJ2-3; CDR3nt: TGTGCCTGGAGTTCAGGACTAGCCCCAGATACGCAGTATTTT; CDR3aa: CAWSSGLAPDTQYF
abundance: many; v_gene: TRBV27; d_gene: .; j_gene: TRBJ2-3; CDR3nt: TGTGCCACCCCCCGGCCCGGTGGGGACCGTCGGGATACGCAGTATTTT; CDR3aa: CATPRPGGDRRDTQYF
abundance: many; v_gene: TRBV20-1; d_gene: .; j_gene: TRBJ1-4; CDR3nt: TGCAGTGCTAGCAAGTCATGGGGAAATGAAAAACTGTTTTTT; CDR3aa: CSASKSWGNEKLFF
abundance: many; v_gene: TRBV7-2; d_gene: .; j_gene: TRBJ2-7; CDR3nt: TGTGCCAGCAGCTTAGGGCAGCAGAGCTCCTACGAGCAGTACTTC; CDR3aa: CASSLGQQSSYEQYF
abundance: .; v_gene: TRBV6-1; d_gene: TRBD1; j_gene: TRBJ2-1; CDR3nt: TGTGCCAGCAGTACCAGGGACAGGGGTATCAATGAGCAGTTCTTC; CDR3aa: CASSTRDRGINEQFF
abundance: many; v_gene: TRBV7-9; d_gene: TRBD2; j_gene: TRBJ2-1; CDR3nt: TGTGCCAGCAGCTCCACATCGGGGGGGGGCTACAATGAGCAGTTCTTC; CDR3aa: CASSSTSGGGYNEQFF
abundance: many; v_gene: TRBV30; d_gene: TRBD2; j_gene: TRBJ2-1; CDR3nt: TGTGCCTGGATGACTAGCGAATTATCTGGCTTC; CDR3aa: CAWMTSELSGF
abundance: many; v_gene: TRBV18; d_gene: TRBD1; j_gene: TRBJ1-6; CDR3nt: TGTGCCAGCTCGTTACAGGGGCGGAATTCACCCCTCCACTTT; CDR3aa: CASSLQGRNSPLHF
abundance: many; v_gene: TRBV12-3/TRBV12-4; d_gene: .; j_gene: TRBJ2-2; CDR3nt: TGTGCCAGCAGCCTCTTCTATGCCAGGGGCGCCGGGGAGCTGTTTTTT; CDR3aa: CASSLFYARGAGELFF
abundance: many; v_gene: TRBV29-1; d_gene: TRBD2; j_gene: TRBJ2-1; CDR3nt: TGCAGCGTGGGGCCGGGACTAGTGTACAATGAGCAGTTCTTC; CDR3aa: CSVGPGLVYNEQFF
abundance: few; v_gene: TRBV20-1; d_gene: .; j_gene: TRBJ2-3; CDR3nt: TGCAGTGCTGGGACTGTCACAGATACGCAGTATTTT; CDR3aa: CSAGTVTDTQYF
abundance: .; v_gene: TRBV4-1; d_gene: .; j_gene: TRBJ1-4; CDR3nt: TGCGCCAGCAGCCAAGAGAGGCAGGCAACTAATGAAAAACTGTTTTTT; CDR3aa: CASSQERQATNEKLFF
abundance: many; v_gene: TRBV15; d_gene: .; j_gene: TRBJ2-5; CDR3nt: TGTGCCACCAGCCCCCGGGAAAGACAAGAGACCCAGTACTTC; CDR3aa: CATSPRERQETQYF
abundance: many; v_gene: TRBV5-1; d_gene: TRBD1; j_gene: TRBJ2-1; CDR3nt: TGCGCCAGCAGCTTGTGGGACAGGGGCAATGAGCAGTTCTTC; CDR3aa: CASSLWDRGNEQFF
abundance: many; v_gene: TRBV20-1; d_gene: .; j_gene: TRBJ2-7; CDR3nt: TGCAGTGCCCCAGGCACAGGACCTTACGAGCAGTACTTC; CDR3aa: CSAPGTGPYEQYF
abundance: .; v_gene: TRBV30; d_gene: TRBD1; j_gene: TRBJ1-5; CDR3nt: TGTGCCTGGAGTGGCGGGACAGGAATCGATCAGCCCCAGCATTTT; CDR3aa: CAWSGGTGIDQPQHF
abundance: many; v_gene: TRBV5-1; d_gene: .; j_gene: TRBJ2-3; CDR3nt: TGCGCCAGCAGAACGGCGCCAGCTAGCACAGATACGCAGTATTTT; CDR3aa: CASRTAPASTDTQYF
abundance: few; v_gene: TRBV24-1; d_gene: TRBD2; j_gene: TRBJ2-3; CDR3nt: TGTGCCACCAGTGACCCTACCCCGCTAGCGGGTGTTACAGATACGCAGTATTTT; CDR3aa: CATSDPTPLAGVTDTQYF
abundance: few; v_gene: TRBV19; d_gene: .; j_gene: TRBJ2-1; CDR3nt: TGTGCCAGGAACAATGAGCAGTTCTTC; CDR3aa: CARNNEQFF